Listed below are T cell receptor beta chains from one sample, sequenced in a study of cytomegalovirus exposure and HLA in healthy donors. Assay: immunoSEQ multiplex PCR; the TCRdb copy retains only in-frame clones and omits some. The table shows under 200,000 clones, with around three quarters occurring only once. Sequences were obtained from PBMCs. All receptors derive from a woman between 45 and 60 years old in good health and CMV-seronegative. Both conserved end residues are part of each CDR3. A D gene is named only where the DNA matches it firmly. Not all rows give a size; the values are once, few, many and, for expanded clones, a class.

D gene,J gene,V gene,clone size,CDR3 protein,CDR3 DNA
TRBD1,TRBJ1-2,TRBV4-3,NA,CASSLGQGYGYTF,TGCGCCAGCAGCCTGGGACAGGGATATGGCTACACCTTC
NA,TRBJ2-1,TRBV28,NA,CASSRGQNNEQFF,TGTGCCAGCAGCCGCGGACAGAACAATGAGCAGTTCTTC
TRBD1,TRBJ1-1,TRBV19,NA,CASTHHGTGKSEAFF,TGTGCCAGTACCCATCACGGGACAGGAAAAAGTGAAGCTTTCTTT
NA,TRBJ1-3,TRBV21-1,NA,CASSLEVGASGNTIYF,TGTGCCAGCAGCCTGGAAGTGGGGGCCTCGGGAAACACCATATATTTT
NA,TRBJ1-1,TRBV2,NA,CASSPRRVGGGNTEAFF,TGTGCCAGCAGTCCACGCCGCGTTGGGGGCGGGAACACTGAAGCTTTCTTT
NA,TRBJ2-4,TRBV7-2,NA,CASSPGHTKNIQYF,TGTGCCAGCAGCCCCGGACATACCAAAAACATTCAGTACTTC
TRBD2,TRBJ2-3,TRBV28,NA,CASSTPGGPITDTQYF,TGTGCCAGCAGTACCCCGGGGGGGCCTATCACAGATACGCAGTATTTT
NA,TRBJ1-2,TRBV5-4,NA,CASSAGQTGYTF,TGTGCCAGCAGCGCAGGACAAACCGGCTACACCTTC
NA,TRBJ1-4,TRBV27,NA,CASSSYREKLFF,TGTGCCAGCAGTTCATACAGGGAAAAACTGTTTTTT
NA,TRBJ2-2,TRBV18,NA,CASSPRQGADGELFF,TGTGCCAGCTCACCGCGACAAGGGGCGGACGGGGAGCTGTTTTTT
NA,TRBJ2-7,TRBV14,NA,CASSPRQYYEQYF,TGTGCCAGCAGCCCCCGACAGTACTACGAGCAGTACTTC
NA,TRBJ2-7,TRBV23-1,NA,CASSHRNGGEQYF,TGCGCCAGCAGTCACAGGAATGGAGGCGAGCAGTACTTC
NA,TRBJ2-7,TRBV20-1,NA,CSASVGPEQYF,TGCAGTGCAAGCGTGGGTCCCGAGCAGTACTTC
TRBD2,TRBJ2-1,TRBV7-3,NA,CASSSGLAGGGGEQFF,TGTGCCAGCAGCTCGGGACTAGCGGGAGGGGGAGGTGAGCAGTTCTTC
TRBD1,TRBJ1-6,TRBV19,NA,CASTAGQGDSPLHF,TGTGCCAGTACGGCGGGACAGGGAGATTCACCCCTCCACTTT
NA,TRBJ2-7,TRBV19,NA,CATSGTPTYEQYF,TGTGCCACCTCCGGGACACCAACTTACGAGCAGTACTTC
NA,TRBJ1-1,TRBV5-5,few,CASIPRGLNTEAFF,TGTGCCAGCATCCCTCGAGGGCTGAACACTGAAGCTTTCTTT
NA,TRBJ1-3,TRBV25-1,NA,CASSESGAGNTIYF,TGTGCCAGCAGTGAGTCAGGGGCTGGAAACACCATATATTTT
NA,TRBJ1-3,TRBV7-2,NA,CASSLGPGNTIYF,TGTGCCAGCAGCTTAGGGCCCGGAAACACCATATATTTT
TRBD2,TRBJ2-2,TRBV5-4,NA,CASSQPPGLASLCAGELFF,TGTGCCAGCAGCCAGCCCCCGGGACTAGCCTCATTATGCGCCGGGGAGCTGTTTTTT
NA,TRBJ2-3,TRBV4-1,NA,CASSQGTTDTQYF,TGCGCCAGCAGCCAAGGGACTACCGATACGCAGTATTTT
TRBD2,TRBJ2-7,TRBV4-3,few,CAKKERGGNEQYF,TGCGCCAAAAAAGAGCGGGGGGGCAACGAGCAGTACTTC
NA,TRBJ1-1,TRBV6-5,few,CATLPNEARAEAFF,TGTGCCACGTTACCAAACGAGGCCAGGGCTGAAGCTTTCTTT
NA,TRBJ2-1,TRBV14,NA,CASSQGLNNEQFF,TGTGCCAGCAGCCAAGGACTGAACAATGAGCAGTTCTTC
TRBD1,TRBJ1-2,TRBV28,NA,CASSYRDRPNYGYTF,TGTGCCAGCAGTTACCGGGACAGACCTAACTATGGCTACACCTTC
NA,TRBJ2-3,TRBV27,NA,CASSLQSGPDAQYF,TGTGCCAGCAGTTTACAATCAGGGCCAGATGCGCAGTATTTT
NA,TRBJ1-2,TRBV10-3,few,CAISAGSNYGYTF,TGTGCCATCAGTGCGGGATCTAACTATGGCTACACCTTC
TRBD1,TRBJ2-7,TRBV4-2,NA,CASSQAAQGTGSYEQYF,TGTGCCAGCAGCCAAGCGGCTCAGGGGACAGGGAGTTACGAGCAGTACTTC
TRBD1,TRBJ2-3,TRBV7-9,NA,CSSSLQGARDTQYF,TGTTCCAGCAGCTTGCAGGGGGCGCGAGATACGCAGTATTTT
NA,TRBJ1-5,TRBV19,NA,CASRGPNQPQHF,TGTGCCAGTAGGGGCCCCAATCAGCCCCAGCATTTT
NA,TRBJ2-1,TRBV27,NA,CASSLWDWGVYNEQFF,TGTGCCAGCAGTTTATGGGATTGGGGGGTATACAATGAGCAGTTCTTC
TRBD1,TRBJ1-1,TRBV4-2,NA,CASSQAGQGTGEAFF,TGTGCCAGCAGCCAAGCGGGACAGGGGACCGGTGAAGCTTTCTTT
NA,TRBJ1-1,TRBV7-9,NA,CASSLVRKSGTLTEAFF,TGTGCCAGCAGCTTAGTTAGGAAGTCCGGGACTTTAACTGAAGCTTTCTTT
NA,TRBJ1-6,TRBV2,NA,CASRRQGGKFPLHF,TGTGCCAGCAGGAGACAAGGAGGAAAGTTTCCCCTCCACTTT
NA,TRBJ2-7,TRBV27,NA,CASSTLGPPYEQYF,TGTGCCAGCTCCACGTTGGGGCCTCCGTACGAGCAGTACTTC
TRBD2,TRBJ2-1,TRBV7-2,once,CASRLLAGEYNEQFF,TGTGCCAGCAGGCTTCTAGCGGGAGAATACAATGAGCAGTTCTTC
NA,TRBJ1-4,TRBV5-1,NA,CASSPDRNKGKLFF,TGCGCCAGCAGCCCGGACAGAAACAAGGGTAAACTGTTTTTT
NA,TRBJ2-7,TRBV28,NA,CASSLGRYEQYF,TGTGCCAGCAGTTTGGGGCGCTACGAGCAGTACTTC
TRBD1,TRBJ1-3,TRBV4-1,once,CASTQTGMGNTIYF,TGCGCCAGCACTCAGACAGGGATGGGAAACACCATATATTTT
NA,TRBJ2-1,TRBV13,few,CASSLDGQTDEQFF,TGTGCCAGCAGCTTGGACGGACAGACAGATGAGCAGTTCTTC
TRBD1,TRBJ1-2,TRBV12-5,NA,CASGSPPYRGEYGYTF,TGTGCTAGTGGTTCCCCCCCCTACAGGGGGGAGTATGGCTACACCTTC
TRBD2,TRBJ2-1,TRBV11-2,NA,CASSLGGGGSYNEQFF,TGTGCCAGCAGCTTAGGCGGGGGGGGATCCTACAATGAGCAGTTCTTC
TRBD2,TRBJ2-7,TRBV15,once,CATSRGRLAGSHEQYF,TGTGCCACCAGCAGGGGCAGACTAGCGGGGTCCCACGAGCAGTACTTC
TRBD1,TRBJ2-7,TRBV30,NA,CAWSEQGGGYEQYF,TGTGCCTGGAGTGAACAGGGGGGAGGCTACGAGCAGTACTTC
NA,TRBJ1-6,TRBV28,once,CASSSLEGESSPLHF,TGTGCCAGCAGCTCATTAGAGGGAGAGAGTTCACCCCTCCACTTT
NA,TRBJ2-7,TRBV7-9,few,CSSSLETPSYEQYF,TGTTCCAGCAGCTTAGAGACACCCTCCTACGAGCAGTACTTC
NA,TRBJ2-2,TRBV13,NA,CASSLEGGARTGELFF,TGTGCCAGCAGCTTAGAAGGGGGGGCCCGGACCGGGGAGCTGTTTTTT
TRBD2,TRBJ2-1,TRBV9,NA,CASSLSGRTNNEQFF,TGTGCCAGCAGCCTTAGCGGGAGAACCAACAATGAGCAGTTCTTC
TRBD2,TRBJ2-5,TRBV9,NA,CASSVGGGEIVETQYF,TGTGCCAGCAGCGTAGGGGGAGGGGAGATAGTGGAGACCCAGTACTTC
TRBD1,TRBJ1-1,TRBV9,NA,CASSPRGQVLGTEAFF,TGTGCCAGCAGCCCCAGAGGACAGGTTCTGGGCACTGAAGCTTTCTTT
TRBD1,TRBJ1-4,TRBV4-3,NA,CASSQRQGKNEKLFF,TGCGCCAGCAGCCAAAGACAGGGGAAAAATGAAAAACTGTTTTTT
TRBD2,TRBJ2-6,TRBV5-1,NA,CASSPRLAGEAGANVLTF,TGCGCCAGCAGCCCGAGACTAGCGGGGGAAGCTGGGGCCAACGTCCTGACTTTC
TRBD1,TRBJ1-5,TRBV19,once,CASSVTGGDQPQHF,TGTGCCAGTAGTGTCACAGGGGGCGATCAGCCCCAGCATTTT
NA,TRBJ1-1,TRBV6-1,NA,CASSVGTEAFF,TGTGCCAGCAGTGTCGGGACTGAAGCTTTCTTT
NA,TRBJ2-1,TRBV11-2,NA,CASSSNSNSYNEQFF,TGTGCCAGCAGCTCAAACAGTAACTCCTACAATGAGCAGTTCTTC
TRBD1,TRBJ2-3,TRBV6-6,NA,CASIRDSADTQYF,TGTGCCAGCATTAGGGACAGTGCAGATACGCAGTATTTT
NA,TRBJ1-5,TRBV28,NA,CASSFGSNQPQHF,TGTGCCAGCAGTTTTGGCTCGAATCAGCCCCAGCATTTT
TRBD2,TRBJ2-1,TRBV5-1,NA,CASTPLGGGENEQFF,TGCGCCAGCACCCCCCTTGGCGGGGGGGAGAATGAGCAGTTCTTC
TRBD2,TRBJ2-1,TRBV4-3,NA,CASSQGAGEIYNKQFF,TGCGCCAGCAGCCAGGGAGCGGGGGAGATTTACAATAAGCAGTTCTTC